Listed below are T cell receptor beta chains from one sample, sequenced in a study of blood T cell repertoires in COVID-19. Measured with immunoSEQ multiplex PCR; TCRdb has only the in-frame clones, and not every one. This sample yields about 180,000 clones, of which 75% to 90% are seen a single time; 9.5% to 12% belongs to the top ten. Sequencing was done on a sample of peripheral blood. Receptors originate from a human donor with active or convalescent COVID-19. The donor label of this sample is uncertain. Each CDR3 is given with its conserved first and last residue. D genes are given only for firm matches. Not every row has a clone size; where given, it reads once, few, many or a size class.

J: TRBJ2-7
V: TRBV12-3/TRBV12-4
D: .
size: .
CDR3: CASSLWDTYEQYF
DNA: TGTGCCAGCAGTTTATGGGACACCTACGAGCAGTACTTC

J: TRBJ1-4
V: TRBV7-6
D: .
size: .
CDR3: CASSPPVATNEKLFF
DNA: TGTGCCAGCAGCCCCCCCGTCGCAACTAATGAAAAACTGTTTTTT

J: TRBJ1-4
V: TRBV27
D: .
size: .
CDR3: CASSRAGVSTNEKLFF
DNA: TGTGCCAGCAGCCGAGCCGGGGTTTCGACTAATGAAAAACTGTTTTTT

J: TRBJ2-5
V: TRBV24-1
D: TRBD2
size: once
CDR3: CATSDASGRNQETQYF
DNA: TGTGCCACCAGTGATGCTAGCGGGAGGAACCAAGAGACCCAGTACTTC

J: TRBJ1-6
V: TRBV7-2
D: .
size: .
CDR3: CASSSYRADSNSPLHF
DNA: TGTGCCAGCAGCTCATACAGGGCCGATAGCAATTCACCCCTCCACTTT

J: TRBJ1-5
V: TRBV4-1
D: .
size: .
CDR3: CASAPAVWGAANQPQHF
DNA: TGCGCCAGCGCCCCTGCGGTCTGGGGCGCGGCTAATCAGCCCCAGCATTTT

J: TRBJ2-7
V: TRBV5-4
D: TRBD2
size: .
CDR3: CASSKRFASGGVYEQYF
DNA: TGTGCCAGCAGCAAAAGATTTGCTAGCGGGGGAGTGTACGAGCAGTACTTC

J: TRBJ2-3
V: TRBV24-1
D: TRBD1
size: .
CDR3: CATSDWGTGDTQYF
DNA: TGTGCCACCAGTGATTGGGGGACAGGAGATACGCAGTATTTT

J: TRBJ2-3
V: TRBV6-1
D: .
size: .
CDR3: CASSERVRGGTDTQYF
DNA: TGTGCCAGCAGTGAAAGGGTCAGGGGCGGCACAGATACGCAGTATTTT

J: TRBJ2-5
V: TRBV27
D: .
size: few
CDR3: CASSFVTSQETQYF
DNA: TGTGCCAGCAGTTTCGTAACTAGCCAAGAGACCCAGTACTTC

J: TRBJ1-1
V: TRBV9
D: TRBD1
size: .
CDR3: CASSGDRTEAFF
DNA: TGTGCCAGCAGCGGGGACAGGACTGAAGCTTTCTTT

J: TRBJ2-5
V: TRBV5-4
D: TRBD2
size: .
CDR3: CASSLLAGGQETQYF
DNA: TGTGCCAGCAGCTTGCTAGCGGGGGGGCAAGAGACCCAGTACTTC

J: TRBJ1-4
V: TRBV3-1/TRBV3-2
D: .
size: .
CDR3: CASSQSSGQGEKLFF
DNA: TGTGCCAGCAGCCAATCGAGCGGCCAGGGGGAAAAACTGTTTTTT

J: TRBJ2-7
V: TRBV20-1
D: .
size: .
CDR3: CSARDYYEQYF
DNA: TGCAGTGCTAGAGATTACTACGAGCAGTACTTC

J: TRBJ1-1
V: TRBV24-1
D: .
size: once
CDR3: CATSDFQGMGFF
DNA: TGTGCCACCAGTGATTTCCAGGGGATGGGTTTCTTT

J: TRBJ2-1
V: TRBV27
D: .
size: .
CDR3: CASSTYPDLRFIF
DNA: TGTGCCAGCAGTACTTACCCTGATCTCCGGTTCATCTTC

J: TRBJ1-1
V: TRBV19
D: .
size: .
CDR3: CASSIKQDTEAFF
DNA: TGTGCCAGTAGTATAAAACAGGACACTGAAGCTTTCTTT

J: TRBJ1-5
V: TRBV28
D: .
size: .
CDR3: CASTLSGDQPQHF
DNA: TGTGCCAGCACACTGTCAGGGGACCAGCCCCAGCATTTT

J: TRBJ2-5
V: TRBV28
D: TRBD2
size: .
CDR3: CASDSLAGGQETQYF
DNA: TGTGCCAGCGATAGCCTAGCGGGGGGACAAGAGACCCAGTACTTC

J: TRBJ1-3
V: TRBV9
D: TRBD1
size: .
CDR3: CASSPQDRVGESGNTIYF
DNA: TGTGCCAGCAGCCCCCAGGACAGGGTGGGAGAATCTGGAAACACCATATATTTT

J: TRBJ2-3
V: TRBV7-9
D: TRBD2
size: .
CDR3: CASSLDSGRTDTQYF
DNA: TGTGCCAGCAGCTTAGATAGCGGGAGGACAGATACGCAGTATTTT

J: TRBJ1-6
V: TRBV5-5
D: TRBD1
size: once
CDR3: CASSLQDRFNSPLHF
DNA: TGTGCCAGCAGCTTACAGGACAGGTTTAATTCACCCCTCCACTTT

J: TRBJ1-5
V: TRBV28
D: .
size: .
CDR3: CASSPTGSGNQPQHF
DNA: TGTGCCAGCAGCCCCACGGGGTCCGGCAATCAGCCCCAGCATTTT

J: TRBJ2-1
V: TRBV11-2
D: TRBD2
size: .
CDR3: CASSLGGGLASSYNEQFF
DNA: TGTGCCAGCAGCTTAGGAGGAGGACTAGCCAGTTCCTACAATGAGCAGTTCTTC

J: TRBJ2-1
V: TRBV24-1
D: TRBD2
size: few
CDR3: CATSEWTSERSDEQFF
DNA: TGTGCCACCAGTGAATGGACTAGCGAGAGGAGCGATGAGCAGTTCTTC

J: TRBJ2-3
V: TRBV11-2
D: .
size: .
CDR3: CASSSEGLRDTQYF
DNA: TGTGCCAGCAGCTCGGAGGGTCTACGGGATACGCAGTATTTT

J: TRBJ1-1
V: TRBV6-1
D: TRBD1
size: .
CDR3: CASSEVGQGARAFF
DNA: TGTGCCAGCAGTGAAGTAGGACAGGGGGCCCGAGCTTTCTTT

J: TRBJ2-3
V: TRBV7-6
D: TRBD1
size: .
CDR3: CASSLVGGETDTQYF
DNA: TGTGCCAGCAGCTTAGTAGGGGGCGAGACAGATACGCAGTATTTT

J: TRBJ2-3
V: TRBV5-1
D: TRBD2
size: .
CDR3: CASSSWEGINTQYF
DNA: TGCGCCAGCAGCTCATGGGAGGGTATAAATACGCAGTATTTT

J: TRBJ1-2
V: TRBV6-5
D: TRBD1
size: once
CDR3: CASSYYRQGSGYTF
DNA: TGTGCCAGCAGTTACTACAGACAGGGGTCTGGCTACACCTTC

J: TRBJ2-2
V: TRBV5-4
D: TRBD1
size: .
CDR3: CASSRGQGQNTGELFF
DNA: TGTGCCAGCAGCCGAGGACAGGGGCAGAACACCGGGGAGCTGTTTTTT

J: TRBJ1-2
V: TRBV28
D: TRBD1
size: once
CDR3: CASSLWSIRREQGAPRGYTF
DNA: TGTGCCAGCAGTTTATGGAGTATTAGACGGGAACAGGGGGCGCCCCGAGGCTACACCTTC

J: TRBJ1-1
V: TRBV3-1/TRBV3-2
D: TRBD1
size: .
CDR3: CASSPRQGIAEAFF
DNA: TGTGCCAGCAGCCCCCGACAGGGTATTGCTGAAGCTTTCTTT

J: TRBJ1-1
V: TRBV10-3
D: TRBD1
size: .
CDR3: CAISDNWGDRGETEAFF
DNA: TGTGCCATCAGTGATAACTGGGGCGACAGGGGGGAAACTGAAGCTTTCTTT

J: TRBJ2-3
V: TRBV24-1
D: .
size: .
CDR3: CATSDPLQQASTDTQYF
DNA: TGTGCCACCAGTGATCCCCTTCAACAGGCTAGCACAGATACGCAGTATTTT

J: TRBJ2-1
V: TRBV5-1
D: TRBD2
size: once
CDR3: CASSLGLAGGWGNEQFF
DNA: TGCGCCAGCAGCTTGGGACTAGCGGGAGGGTGGGGTAATGAGCAGTTCTTC

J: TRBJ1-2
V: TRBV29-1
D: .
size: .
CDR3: CSAWGSYGYTF
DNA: TGCAGCGCCTGGGGCAGCTATGGCTACACCTTC

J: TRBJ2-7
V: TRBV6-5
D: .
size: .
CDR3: CASSRYSYEQYF
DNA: TGTGCCAGCAGTCGTTACAGCTACGAGCAGTACTTC

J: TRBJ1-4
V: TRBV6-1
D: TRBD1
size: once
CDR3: CASSAILPRQGNEKLFF
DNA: TGTGCCAGCAGTGCAATACTCCCCCGACAGGGTAATGAAAAACTGTTTTTT

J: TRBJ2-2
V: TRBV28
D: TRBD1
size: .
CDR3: CASSLTGGTGELFF
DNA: TGTGCCAGCAGTTTAACAGGGGGGACCGGGGAGCTGTTTTTT

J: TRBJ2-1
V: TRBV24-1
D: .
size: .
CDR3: CATSDSSLDEQFF
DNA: TGTGCCACCAGTGATTCTTCCCTCGATGAGCAGTTCTTC

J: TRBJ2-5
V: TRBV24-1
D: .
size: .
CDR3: CATSDTSIETQYF
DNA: TGTGCCACCAGTGATACTAGCATCGAGACCCAGTACTTC

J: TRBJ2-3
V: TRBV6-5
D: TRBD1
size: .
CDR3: CASSYFAGQDTDTQYF
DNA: TGTGCCAGCAGTTACTTCGCGGGACAGGACACAGATACGCAGTATTTT

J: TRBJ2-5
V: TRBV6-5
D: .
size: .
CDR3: CASRLAGRETQYF
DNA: TGTGCCAGCAGGTTGGCAGGGAGGGAGACCCAGTACTTC

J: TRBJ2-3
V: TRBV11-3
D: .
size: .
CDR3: CASSLFQGSDTQYF
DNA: TGTGCCAGCAGCTTATTTCAGGGGTCAGATACGCAGTATTTT

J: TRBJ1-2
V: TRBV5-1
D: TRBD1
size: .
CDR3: CACRFSGTGHGYTF
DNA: TGCGCCTGTCGTTTCTCCGGGACAGGTCATGGCTACACCTTC

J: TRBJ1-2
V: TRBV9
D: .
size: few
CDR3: CASSPGTVRYGYTF
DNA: TGTGCCAGCAGCCCCGGCACAGTTCGCTATGGCTACACCTTC

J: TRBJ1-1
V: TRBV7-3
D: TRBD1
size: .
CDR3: CASSSQGVNTEAFF
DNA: TGTGCCAGCAGCTCACAGGGGGTGAACACTGAAGCTTTCTTT

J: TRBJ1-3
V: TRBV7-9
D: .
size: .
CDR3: CASSLISYSGNTIYF
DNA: TGTGCCAGCAGCTTAATTTCCTACTCTGGAAACACCATATATTTT

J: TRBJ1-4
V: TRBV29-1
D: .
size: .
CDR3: CSVEDPGSTNEKLFF
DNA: TGCAGCGTTGAAGATCCGGGGTCAACTAATGAAAAACTGTTTTTT

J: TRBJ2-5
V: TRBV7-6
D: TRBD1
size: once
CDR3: CASSLEPGQGVRETQYF
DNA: TGTGCCAGCAGCTTAGAACCGGGACAGGGGGTGAGGGAGACCCAGTACTTC

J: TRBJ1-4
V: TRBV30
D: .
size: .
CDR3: CAWSEGWGFGKLFF
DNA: TGTGCCTGGAGTGAGGGGTGGGGATTTGGAAAACTGTTTTTT

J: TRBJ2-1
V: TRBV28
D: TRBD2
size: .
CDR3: CASSPTSGGPNEQFF
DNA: TGTGCCAGCAGCCCGACTAGCGGGGGGCCCAATGAGCAGTTCTTC

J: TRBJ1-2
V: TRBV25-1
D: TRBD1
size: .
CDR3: CASSAGTGLHYGYTF
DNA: TGTGCCAGCAGTGCAGGGACAGGGCTACACTATGGCTACACCTTC

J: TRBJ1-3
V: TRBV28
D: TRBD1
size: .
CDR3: CASSDTDRGPGNTIYF
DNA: TGTGCCAGCAGTGATACGGACAGGGGGCCTGGAAACACCATATATTTT

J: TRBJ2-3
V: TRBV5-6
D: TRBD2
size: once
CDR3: CASSLVAGYTDTQYF
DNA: TGTGCCAGCAGCTTGGTAGCGGGATACACAGATACGCAGTATTTT

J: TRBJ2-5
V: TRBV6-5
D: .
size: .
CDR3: CASRASAETQYF
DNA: TGTGCCAGCCGAGCTAGTGCTGAGACCCAGTACTTC

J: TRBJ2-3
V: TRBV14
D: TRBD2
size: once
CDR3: CASSLMGLAASTDTQYF
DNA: TGTGCCAGCAGCCTTATGGGACTAGCGGCGAGCACAGATACGCAGTATTTT